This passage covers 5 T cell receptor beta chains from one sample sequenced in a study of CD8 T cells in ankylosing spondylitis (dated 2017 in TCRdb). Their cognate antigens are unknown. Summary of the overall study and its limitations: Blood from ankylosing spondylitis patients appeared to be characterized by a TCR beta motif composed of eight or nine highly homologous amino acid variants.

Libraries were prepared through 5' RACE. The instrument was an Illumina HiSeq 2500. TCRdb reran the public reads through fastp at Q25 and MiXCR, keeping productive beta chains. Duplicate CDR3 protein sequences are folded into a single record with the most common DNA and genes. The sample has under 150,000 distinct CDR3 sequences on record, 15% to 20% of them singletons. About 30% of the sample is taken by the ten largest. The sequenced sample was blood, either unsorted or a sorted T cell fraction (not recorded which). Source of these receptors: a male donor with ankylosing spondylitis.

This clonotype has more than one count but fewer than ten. CDR3 sequence: CASSFGLMNTGELFF. CDR3 nucleotide sequence: TGTGCCAGCAGCTTTGGACTGATGAACACCGGGGAGCTGTTTTTT. The chain has TRBV5-6 and TRBJ2-2; D may be TRBD2 (5 bases). The CDR3 runs 15 residues. V was shortened by 2 bases and J by 1 base, with 9 bases between the two germline ends. The germline CDR1 and CDR2 sequences are SGHDT and YYEEEE.

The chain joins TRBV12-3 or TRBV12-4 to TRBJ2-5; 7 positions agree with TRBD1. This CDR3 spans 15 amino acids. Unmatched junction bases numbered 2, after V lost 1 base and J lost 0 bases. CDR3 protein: CASSLGRGYQETQYF. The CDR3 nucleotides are TGTGCCAGCAGTTTAGGCAGGGGGTACCAAGAGACCCAGTACTTC.

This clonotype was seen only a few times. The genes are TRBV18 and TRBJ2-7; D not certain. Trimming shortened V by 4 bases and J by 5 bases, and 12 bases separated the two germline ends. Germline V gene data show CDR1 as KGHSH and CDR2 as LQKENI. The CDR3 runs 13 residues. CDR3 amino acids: CASSRVTGHEQYF. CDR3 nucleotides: TGTGCCAGCTCACGGGTGACGGGCCACGAGCAGTACTTC. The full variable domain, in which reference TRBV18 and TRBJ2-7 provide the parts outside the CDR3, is NAGVMQNPRHLVRRRGQEARLRCSPMKGHSHVYWYRQLPEEGLKFMVYLQKENIIDESGMPKERFSAEFPKEGPSILRIQQVVRGDSAAYFCASSRVTGHEQYFGPGTRLTVT.

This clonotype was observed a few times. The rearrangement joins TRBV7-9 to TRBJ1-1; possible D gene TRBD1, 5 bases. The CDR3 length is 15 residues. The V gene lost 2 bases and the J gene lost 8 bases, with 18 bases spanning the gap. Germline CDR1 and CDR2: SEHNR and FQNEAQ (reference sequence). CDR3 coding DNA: TGTGCCAGCAGCTTATGGGGGGTCGAGGCCCAAGAAGCTTTCTTT. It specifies CASSLWGVEAQEAFF.

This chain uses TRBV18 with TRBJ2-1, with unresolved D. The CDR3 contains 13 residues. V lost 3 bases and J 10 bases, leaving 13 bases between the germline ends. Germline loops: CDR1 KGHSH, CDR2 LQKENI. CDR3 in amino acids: CASSPDPPGEQFF. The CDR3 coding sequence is TGTGCCAGCTCACCGGACCCTCCCGGAGAGCAGTTCTTC. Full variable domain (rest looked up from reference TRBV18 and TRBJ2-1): NAGVMQNPRHLVRRRGQEARLRCSPMKGHSHVYWYRQLPEEGLKFMVYLQKENIIDESGMPKERFSAEFPKEGPSILRIQQVVRGDSAAYFCASSPDPPGEQFFGPGTRLTVL.